This T cell receptor beta chain is from a study of T-cell reconstitution after alpha-beta-depleted transplantation in children. V lost 1 base and J 15 bases, leaving 16 bases between the germline ends. The CDR3 sequence is 13 residues long. Germline V gives CDR1 LGHNT, CDR2 FRNRAP. In the case of this clonotype: Antigen unknown.

Unique molecular identifiers were used to barcode this TCRbeta library. One entry per CDR3 protein, called by TCRdb with MiXCR from the PCR reads. The data contain 300,000 to 400,000 distinct CDR3 sequences, 23% of them singletons. Findings and caveats of the study: Surviving recipient cells, namely T cells and thymic progenitors, were the source of high day-60 TCRbeta diversity in some patients. In patients about two months after transplant, alpha-beta T cells reportedly arose from several hundred expanded graft clones. Hyperexpanded clones declined; after one year, newly produced T cells mostly supplied diversity.

The sample consisted of PBMCs, mostly from graft donor cells, taken 180 days after TCRalphabeta/CD19-depleted stem cell transplant. The source is a male patient younger than 18 who had a stem cell transplant for acute lymphoblastic leukemia, so the T cells may come from the graft donor. This chain joins TRBV12-5 and TRBJ2-1; TRBD1 or TRBD2 may be the D gene (8 bases each). CDR3 amino acids: CASGLGAGGQVFF. The DNA for the CDR3 is TGTGCTAGTGGTTTGGGGGCGGGGGGACAGGTGTTCTTC. Full variable domain (missing parts from reference TRBV12-5 and TRBJ2-1): DARVTQTPRHKVTEMGQEVTMRCQPILGHNTVFWYRQTMMQGLELLAYFRNRAPLDDSGMPKDRFSAEMPDATLATLKIQPSEPRDSAVYFCASGLGAGGQVFFGPGTRLTVL.